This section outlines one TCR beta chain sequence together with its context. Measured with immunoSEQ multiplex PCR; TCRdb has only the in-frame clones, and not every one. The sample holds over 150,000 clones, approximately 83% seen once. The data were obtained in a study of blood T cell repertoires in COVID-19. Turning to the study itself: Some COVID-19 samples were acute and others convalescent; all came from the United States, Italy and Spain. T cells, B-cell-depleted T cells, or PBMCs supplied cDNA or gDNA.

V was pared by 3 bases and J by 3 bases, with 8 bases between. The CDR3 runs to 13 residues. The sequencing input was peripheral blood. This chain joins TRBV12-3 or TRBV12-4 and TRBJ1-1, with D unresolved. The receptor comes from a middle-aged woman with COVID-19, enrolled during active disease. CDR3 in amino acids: CASSFRGYTEAFF. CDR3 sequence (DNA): TGTGCCAGCAGTTTTCGAGGGTACACTGAAGCTTTCTTT.